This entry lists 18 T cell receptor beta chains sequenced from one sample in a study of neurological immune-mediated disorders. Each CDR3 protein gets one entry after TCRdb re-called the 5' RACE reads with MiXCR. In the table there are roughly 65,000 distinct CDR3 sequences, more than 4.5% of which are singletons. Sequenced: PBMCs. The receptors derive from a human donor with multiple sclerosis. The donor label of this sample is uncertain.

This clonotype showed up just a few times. The CDR3 loop reads CSAISNFRGLDTEAFF. The CDR3 region has the DNA TGCAGTGCTATCTCGAATTTTAGGGGGCTCGACACTGAAGCTTTCTTT. The chain carries TRBV20-1 and TRBJ1-1; 7 bases align to TRBD1. Trimming took 4 bases from V and 3 from J; bases not matched to a gene: 14. This CDR3 is 16 amino acids long. Germline values: CDR1 DFQATT, CDR2 SNEGSKA (reference sequence).

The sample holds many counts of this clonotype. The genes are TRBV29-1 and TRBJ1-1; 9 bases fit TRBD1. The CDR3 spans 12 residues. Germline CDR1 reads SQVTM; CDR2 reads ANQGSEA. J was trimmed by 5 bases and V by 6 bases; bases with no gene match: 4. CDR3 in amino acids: CSVHRGLTEAFF. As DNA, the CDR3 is TGCAGCGTCCACAGGGGGCTGACTGAAGCTTTCTTT.

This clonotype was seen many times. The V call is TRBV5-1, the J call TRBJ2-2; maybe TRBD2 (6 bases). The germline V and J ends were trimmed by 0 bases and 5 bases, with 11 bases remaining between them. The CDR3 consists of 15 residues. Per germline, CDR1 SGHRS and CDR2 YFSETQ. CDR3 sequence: CASSLVAGSTGELFF. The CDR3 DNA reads TGCGCCAGCAGCTTGGTGGCCGGGAGTACCGGGGAGCTGTTTTTT.

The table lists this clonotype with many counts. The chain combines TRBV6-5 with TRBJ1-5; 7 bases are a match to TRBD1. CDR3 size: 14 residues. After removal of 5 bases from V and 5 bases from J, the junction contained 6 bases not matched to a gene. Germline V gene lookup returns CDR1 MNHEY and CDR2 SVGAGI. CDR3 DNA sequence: TGTGCCAGCAGTCCCGACAGGGCCGATCAGCCCCAGCATTTT. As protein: CASSPDRADQPQHF.

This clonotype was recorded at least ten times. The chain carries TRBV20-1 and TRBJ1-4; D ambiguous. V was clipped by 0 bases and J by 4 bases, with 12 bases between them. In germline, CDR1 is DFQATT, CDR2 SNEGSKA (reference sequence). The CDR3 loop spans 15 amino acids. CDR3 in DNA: TGCAGTGCTAGAGACAGATCGACAAGTAATGAAAAACTGTTTTTT. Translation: CSARDRSTSNEKLFF.

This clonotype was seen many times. The CDR3 spells CAIRYRTEAEAFF. The CDR3 nucleotides read TGTGCCATCAGGTATCGGACAGAAGCTGAAGCTTTCTTT. The V gene is TRBV10-3, the J gene TRBJ1-1; D might be TRBD1 (6 bases). Germline V gene lookup returns CDR1 ENHRY and CDR2 SYGVKD. The V and J ends lost 6 bases and 6 bases respectively, with 14 bases between them. CDR3 size: 13 residues.

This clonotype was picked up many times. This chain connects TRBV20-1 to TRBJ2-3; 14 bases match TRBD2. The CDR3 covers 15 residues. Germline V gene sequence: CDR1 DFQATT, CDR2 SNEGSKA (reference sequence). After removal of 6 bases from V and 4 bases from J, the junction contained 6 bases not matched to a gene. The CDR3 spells CSARTSGGLSDTQYF. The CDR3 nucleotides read TGCAGTGCGAGGACTAGCGGGGGGCTTTCAGATACGCAGTATTTT.

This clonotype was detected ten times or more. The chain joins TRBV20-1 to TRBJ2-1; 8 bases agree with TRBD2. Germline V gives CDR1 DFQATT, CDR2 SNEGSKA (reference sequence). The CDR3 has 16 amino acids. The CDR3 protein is CSSREERGLPYNEQFF. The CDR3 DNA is TGCAGCAGCCGCGAGGAGCGGGGGCTTCCCTACAATGAGCAGTTCTTC.

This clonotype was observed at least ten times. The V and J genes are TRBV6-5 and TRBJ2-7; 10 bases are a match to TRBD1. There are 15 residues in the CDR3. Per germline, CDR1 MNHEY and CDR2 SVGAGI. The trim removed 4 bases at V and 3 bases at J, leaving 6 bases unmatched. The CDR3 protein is CASSWTGGPNYEQYF. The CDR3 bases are TGTGCCAGCAGTTGGACAGGGGGTCCAAACTACGAGCAGTACTTC.

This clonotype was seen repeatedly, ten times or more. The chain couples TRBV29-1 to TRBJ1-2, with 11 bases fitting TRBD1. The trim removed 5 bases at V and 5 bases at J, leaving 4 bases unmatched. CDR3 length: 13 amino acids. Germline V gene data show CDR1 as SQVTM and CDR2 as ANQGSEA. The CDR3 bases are TGCAGCGTTCCGGGACAGGGGGATTATGGCTACACCTTC. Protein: CSVPGQGDYGYTF.

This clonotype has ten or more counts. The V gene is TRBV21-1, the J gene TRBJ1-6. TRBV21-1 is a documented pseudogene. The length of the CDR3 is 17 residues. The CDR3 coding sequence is TGTGCCAGCAGCAAATTACTACAGGGGCTGCAGAATTCACCCCTCCACTTT. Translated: CASSKLLQGLQNSPLHF.

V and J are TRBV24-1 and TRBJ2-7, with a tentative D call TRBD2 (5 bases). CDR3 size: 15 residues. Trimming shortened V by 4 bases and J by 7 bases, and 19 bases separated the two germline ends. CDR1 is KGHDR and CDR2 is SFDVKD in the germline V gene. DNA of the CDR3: TGTGCCACCAGTGACCGGGAACTTAACACCGGGGAGCAGTACTTC. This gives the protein CATSDRELNTGEQYF.

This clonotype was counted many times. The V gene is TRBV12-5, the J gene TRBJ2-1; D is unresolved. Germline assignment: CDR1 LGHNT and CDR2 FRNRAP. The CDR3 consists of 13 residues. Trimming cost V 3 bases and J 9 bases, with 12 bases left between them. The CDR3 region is CASGLETGFEQFF. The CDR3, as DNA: TGTGCTAGTGGTTTAGAGACTGGGTTTGAGCAGTTCTTC. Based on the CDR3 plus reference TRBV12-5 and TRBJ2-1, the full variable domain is DARVTQTPRHKVTEMGQEVTMRCQPILGHNTVFWYRQTMMQGLELLAYFRNRAPLDDSGMPKDRFSAEMPDATLATLKIQPSEPRDSAVYFCASGLETGFEQFFGPGTRLTVL.

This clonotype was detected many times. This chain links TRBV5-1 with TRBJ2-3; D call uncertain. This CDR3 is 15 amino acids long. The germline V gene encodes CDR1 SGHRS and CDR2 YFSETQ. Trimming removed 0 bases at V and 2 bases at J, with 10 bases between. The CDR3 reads CASSLGGAATDTQYF. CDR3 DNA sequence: TGCGCCAGCAGCTTGGGGGGTGCAGCCACAGATACGCAGTATTTT.

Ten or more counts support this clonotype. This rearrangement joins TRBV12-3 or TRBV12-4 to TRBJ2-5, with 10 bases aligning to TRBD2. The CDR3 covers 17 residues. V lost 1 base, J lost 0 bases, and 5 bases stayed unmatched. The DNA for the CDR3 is TGTGCCAGCAGTTTAGTTGGGCTAGCGGGGGACCAAGAGACCCAGTACTTC. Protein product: CASSLVGLAGDQETQYF.

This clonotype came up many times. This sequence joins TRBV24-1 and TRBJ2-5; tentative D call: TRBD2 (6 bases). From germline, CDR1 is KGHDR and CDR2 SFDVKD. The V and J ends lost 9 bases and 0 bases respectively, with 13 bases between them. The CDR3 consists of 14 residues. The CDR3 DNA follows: TGTGCCACCGGAGGGTCAGGGCACCAAGAGACCCAGTACTTC. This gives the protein CATGGSGHQETQYF.

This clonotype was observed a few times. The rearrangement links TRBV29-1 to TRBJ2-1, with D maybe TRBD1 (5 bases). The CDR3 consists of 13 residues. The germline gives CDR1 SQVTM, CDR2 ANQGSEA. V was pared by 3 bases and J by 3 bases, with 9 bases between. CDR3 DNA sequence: TGCAGCGTTGATAGGACACACTACAATGAGCAGTTCTTC. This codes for CSVDRTHYNEQFF.

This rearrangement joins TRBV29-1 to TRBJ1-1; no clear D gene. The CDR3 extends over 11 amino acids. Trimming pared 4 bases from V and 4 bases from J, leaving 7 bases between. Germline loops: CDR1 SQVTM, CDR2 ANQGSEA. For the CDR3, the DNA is TGCAGCGTTGCCTCGAGCACTGAAGCTTTCTTT. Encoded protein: CSVASSTEAFF.